This passage covers 22 T cell receptor beta chains from one sample sequenced in a study of prognosis after radiotherapy for stage I lung cancer. Genomic DNA yielded TCR beta CDR3, amplified by two-round multiplex PCR. Initially, in first-round PCR, primers specific to each TRBV and TRBJ gene were used. Each CDR3 protein gets one entry after TCRdb re-called the multiplex PCR reads with MiXCR. The profile shows about 18,000 distinct CDR3 sequences, 26% of them singletons. This material consisted of PBMCs, taken before or after stereotactic body radiation therapy (not recorded which). The source of these receptors is a donor aged 50 or older with non-small cell lung cancer.

This clonotype has at least ten counts. The chain links TRBV12-3 or TRBV12-4 to TRBJ2-7; D not resolved. This CDR3 comprises 12 residues. V was trimmed by 8 bases and J by 0 bases, leaving 8 bases between them. The CDR3 coding sequence is TGTGCCAGCGCAGGCAGCTCCTACGAGCAGTACTTC. Translation: CASAGSSYEQYF.

In its sample, this clonotype was seen many times. The rearrangement links TRBV29-1 to TRBJ2-3; D could derive from TRBD1 or TRBD2 (6 bases each). Between the trimmed V and J ends, which lost 3 bases and 2 bases, there was a span of 15 bases. CDR3 length: 15 residues. From germline, CDR1 is SQVTM and CDR2 ANQGSEA. The CDR3 DNA follows: TGCAGCGTTGATCCCGGGGGCACCTTCACAGATACGCAGTATTTT. It codes for CSVDPGGTFTDTQYF.

This clonotype was recorded many times. The CDR3 DNA is TGTGCCAGCAGCGAACCGGGCGTTGGGACAGGTAACACTGAAGCTTTCTTT. The encoded protein is CASSEPGVGTGNTEAFF. The chain uses TRBV9 and TRBJ1-1; 8 bases are shared with TRBD1. Unmatched junction bases numbered 12, after V lost 3 bases and J lost 2 bases. Germline V CDR1 and CDR2: SGDLS, YYNGEE. This CDR3 has 17 amino acids.

This clonotype showed up many times. The rearrangement uses TRBV28 and TRBJ2-5, with TRBD1 matching over 9 bases. In germline, CDR1 is MDHEN, CDR2 SYDVKM. Trimming cost V 2 bases and J 6 bases; bases outside gene matches: 4. This CDR3 has 14 amino acids. CDR3 DNA sequence: TGTGCCAGCAGTTTACCGGGACAGGGAAAGACCCAGTACTTC. It yields the protein CASSLPGQGKTQYF.

In the case of this clonotype: A far larger clone is only one base removed, so a read error is likely. The chain uses TRBV6-4 and TRBJ2-5; D gene uncertain. The V gene's germline CDR1 is MRHNA and CDR2 SNTAGT. The CDR3 spans 17 residues. The V end was cut by 7 bases, the J end by 1 base, with 22 bases between. The CDR3 reads CASNLNFHTVGQETQYF. CDR3 nucleotides: TGTGCCAGCAACCTGAATTTCCATACAGTGGGCCAAGAGACCCAGTACTTC.

This clonotype was recorded at least ten times. The chain couples TRBV3-1 to TRBJ1-5; D is unclear. With 0 bases removed from V and 6 bases from J, the gap between germline ends came to 6 bases. The CDR3 is 13 amino acids. Germline CDR1 reads LGHDT; CDR2 reads YNNKEL (reference sequence). CDR3 nucleotides: TGTGCCAGCAGCCAAGAAAAGGGTCAGCCCCAGCATTTT. Its protein is CASSQEKGQPQHF.

This clonotype is judged medium-sized. The chain has TRBV11-2 and TRBJ2-1, with 13 bases fitting TRBD2. The CDR3 spans 14 residues. In germline, CDR1 is SGHAT, CDR2 FQNNGV. V was clipped by 1 base and J by 14 bases; unmatched bases: 5. The chain's CDR3 is CASSLGTSGSAEFF. The CDR3 nucleotides are TGTGCCAGCAGCTTAGGGACTAGCGGGAGTGCGGAGTTCTTC.

This clonotype was recorded at least ten times. The DNA of the CDR3 is TGCAGTGCAGCCGGCCTGGGGGGACAGGGGGATGAAAAACTGTTTTTT. Amino acids: CSAAGLGGQGDEKLFF. This rearrangement joins TRBV20-1 to TRBJ1-4, with 11 bases aligning to TRBD1. V was clipped by 6 bases and J by 6 bases; unmatched bases: 12. Per the germline V gene, CDR1 is DFQATT and CDR2 is SNEGSKA (reference sequence). There are 16 residues in the CDR3.

About this clonotype: A much larger clone sits a single nucleotide away, making a read error possible. The chain has TRBV3-1 and TRBJ2-5, with D perhaps matching TRBD2 (7 bases). The CDR3 loop spans 12 amino acids. CDR1 LGHDT and CDR2 YNNKEL come from the germline V gene (reference sequence). Trimming took off 4 bases at V and 7 bases at J, with 10 bases between the two ends. The CDR3 DNA follows: TGTGCCAGCAGCCCAAGGGGGGGGACCCAGTACTTC. This codes for CASSPRGGTQYF.

Many counts were recorded for this clonotype. V and J are TRBV20-1 and TRBJ1-5, with 10 bases lining up with TRBD1. V lost 3 bases and J lost 7; bases outside the gene matches: 9. This CDR3 has 15 residues. The germline V gene has CDR1 DFQATT and CDR2 SNEGSKA (reference sequence). Here the CDR3 reads CSAREWTGGGQPQHF. CDR3 in DNA: TGCAGTGCTAGGGAATGGACAGGGGGAGGACAGCCCCAGCATTTT.

This clonotype was detected ten times or more. The chain couples TRBV7-2 to TRBJ2-3; D not resolved. From germline, CDR1 is SGHTA and CDR2 FQGNSA. The V and J ends lost 5 bases and 0 bases respectively, with 9 bases between them. The CDR3 consists of 14 residues. The CDR3 sequence is CASSPLSSTDTQYF. As DNA, the CDR3 is TGTGCCAGCAGCCCGCTATCTAGCACAGATACGCAGTATTTT. The full variable domain, its missing parts supplied by reference TRBV7-2 and TRBJ2-3, is GAGVSQSPSNKVTEKGKDVELRCDPISGHTALYWYRQSLGQGLEFLIYFQGNSAPDKSGLPSDRFSAERTGGSVSTLTIQRTQQEDSAVYLCASSPLSSTDTQYFGPGTRLTVL.

This clonotype was seen many times. The rearrangement uses TRBV5-8 and TRBJ2-5, with 11 bases matching TRBD2. From germline, CDR1 is SGHTS and CDR2 YDEGEE. The CDR3 runs 18 residues. J was trimmed by 3 bases and V by 4 bases; bases with no gene match: 14. The CDR3 bases are TGTGCCAGCAGCCTCAACCGTAAGACTAGCGGGATTAAAGAGACCCAGTACTTC. Translation: CASSLNRKTSGIKETQYF.

At least ten counts were recorded for this clonotype. This chain links TRBV7-8 with TRBJ2-1, with D perhaps matching TRBD2 (6 bases). Germline CDR1 SGHVS, CDR2 FQNEAQ. The CDR3 contains 14 residues. Between the trimmed V and J ends, which lost 4 bases and 7 bases, there was a span of 14 bases. CDR3 sequence: CASSYGGRGNEQFF. CDR3 coding DNA: TGTGCCAGCAGCTACGGAGGGCGGGGAAATGAGCAGTTCTTC.

This clonotype was seen many times. The V and J genes are TRBV6-5 and TRBJ2-7; D unclear. The CDR3 covers 14 residues. Germline V lookup: CDR1 MNHEY, CDR2 SVGAGI. The V end was cut by 0 bases, the J end by 2 bases, with 8 bases between. The CDR3, as DNA: TGTGCCAGCAGTTACTCCGATGGAACCTACGAGCAGTACTTC. This gives the protein CASSYSDGTYEQYF.

This clonotype has at least ten counts. The chain recombines TRBV28 with TRBJ2-7, with 8 positions matching TRBD1. CDR3 length: 14 residues. The junction had 6 bases not matched to a gene; V was cut back by 2 bases and J by 6 bases. Germline CDR1 MDHEN, CDR2 SYDVKM. The CDR3 spells CASSLKGTGGEQYF. The CDR3 DNA is TGTGCCAGCAGTTTAAAAGGGACAGGCGGCGAGCAGTACTTC.

This rearrangement joins TRBV20-1 to TRBJ2-7; tentatively, D is TRBD1 (6 bases). The germline V gene has CDR1 DFQATT and CDR2 SNEGSKA (reference sequence). CDR3 length equals 14 residues. The V end was cut by 8 bases, the J end by 4 bases, with 21 bases between. The chain's CDR3 is CSTVHRVLSYEQYF. The CDR3 bases are TGCAGTACGGTGCACAGGGTGCTATCTTACGAGCAGTACTTC.

This clonotype was recorded a few times. A read error may be the cause here, since a much bigger clone is one base away. This is likely a read error, given that the CDR3 carries no conserved phenylalanine or tryptophan at its end. This chain uses TRBV9 with TRBJ2-1, with 7 bases that match TRBD2. The CDR3 spans 15 residues. The trim removed 3 bases at V and 3 bases at J, leaving 6 bases unmatched. The germline V gene encodes CDR1 SGDLS and CDR2 YYNGEE. The CDR3 DNA follows: TGTGCCAGCAGCGGAGCGGGAACAAACTACAATGAGCAGTTCCTC. As protein: CASSGAGTNYNEQFL.

In regard to this clonotype: With a far larger clone one base away, a read error is the likely cause. J is TRBJ2-2 and V is TRBV6-8; D is perhaps TRBD2 (7 bases). The CDR3 contains 19 residues. Germline CDR1 is MNHGY and CDR2 is SAAAGT. The V end was cut by 6 bases, the J end by 1 base, with 24 bases between. The DNA for the CDR3 is TGTGCCAGCAGGGGGCGGGGGCTAGTGGGAAGTAGGAACACCGGGGAGCTGTTTTTT. This translates into CASRGRGLVGSRNTGELFF.

This clonotype was recorded at least ten times. The rearrangement joins TRBV3-1 to TRBJ1-2; 12 positions match TRBD1. Per the germline V gene, CDR1 is LGHDT and CDR2 is YNNKEL (reference sequence). With 0 bases clipped from V and 2 bases from J, the junction kept 4 bases outside the gene matches. CDR3 length: 17 amino acids. CDR3 sequence reads: CASSQDLGQGANYGYTF. As DNA, the CDR3 is TGTGCCAGCAGCCAAGACCTGGGACAGGGGGCCAACTATGGCTACACCTTC. The entire variable domain, with the rest obtained from reference TRBV3-1 and TRBJ1-2, is as follows: DTAVSQTPKYLVTQMGNDKSIKCEQNLGHDTMYWYKQDSKKFLKIMFSYNNKELIINETVPNRFSPKSPDKAHLNLHINSLELGDSAVYFCASSQDLGQGANYGYTFGSGTRLTVV.

With respect to this clonotype: Since a much larger clone is just one base distant, this may be a read error. In nucleotides, the CDR3 is TGTGCCAGCCATGGGGGCAGCTCCTACGAGCAGTACTTC. Translated, it gives CASHGGSSYEQYF. The chain is built from TRBV7-9 and TRBJ2-7, with D possibly being TRBD1 (6 bases). The CDR3 length is 13 residues. V shed 8 bases and J shed 0 bases, with 11 bases lying between them. CDR1 and CDR2 from the germline V gene are SEHNR and FQNEAQ (reference sequence).

This clonotype was seen at least ten times. The genes are TRBV7-6 and TRBJ2-7; D is unresolved. V shed 1 base and J shed 3 bases, with 13 bases lying between them. The CDR3 totals 15 residues. Germline CDR1 and CDR2: SGHVS and FNYEAQ. The DNA of the CDR3 is TGTGCCAGCAGCTTAGATCTGGGATCGGGCTACGAGCAGTACTTC. Its translation: CASSLDLGSGYEQYF.

This clonotype appeared many times. The chain has TRBV19 and TRBJ1-1, with a tentative D call TRBD1 (5 bases). With 5 bases removed from V and 0 bases from J, the gap between germline ends came to 10 bases. Looked up from germline, CDR1 is LNHDA and CDR2 is SQIVND (reference sequence). The CDR3 has 14 residues. CDR3 coding DNA: TGTGCCAGTAGTGGGACGGACCTGAACACTGAAGCTTTCTTT. Amino acid sequence: CASSGTDLNTEAFF.